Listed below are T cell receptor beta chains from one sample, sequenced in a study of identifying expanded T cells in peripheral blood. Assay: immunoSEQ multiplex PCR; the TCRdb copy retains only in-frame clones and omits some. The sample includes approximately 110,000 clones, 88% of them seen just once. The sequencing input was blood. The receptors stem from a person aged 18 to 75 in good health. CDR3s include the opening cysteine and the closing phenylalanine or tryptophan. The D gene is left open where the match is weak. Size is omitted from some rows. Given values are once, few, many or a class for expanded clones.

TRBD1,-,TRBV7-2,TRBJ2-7,TGTGCCAGCAGCACCGAAGCAGGGGGAGAGCAGTACTTC,CASSTEAGGEQYF
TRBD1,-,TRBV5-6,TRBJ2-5,TGTGCCAGCAGCTTGAGGGGGCCAGAGACCCAGTACTTC,CASSLRGPETQYF
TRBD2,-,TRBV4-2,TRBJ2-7,TGTGCCAGCAGCCTCCTGGGAGGTCCTGGACTAGCGGGAGGATCCTACGAGCAGTACTTC,CASSLLGGPGLAGGSYEQYF
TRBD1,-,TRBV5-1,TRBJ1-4,TGCGCCAGCAGTCCAGGGGGCGCATCTAATGAAAAACTGTTTTTT,CASSPGGASNEKLFF
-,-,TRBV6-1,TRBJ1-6,TGTGCCAGCAGTCCGACAGATTCACCCCTCCACTTT,CASSPTDSPLHF
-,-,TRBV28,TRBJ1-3,TGTGCCAGCAGTCTACCGGGACTTTCTCACCACTCTGGAAACACCATATATTTT,CASSLPGLSHHSGNTIYF
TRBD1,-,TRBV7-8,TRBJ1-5,TGTGCCAGCAGGGACAGGATCGGGAGCAATCAGCCCCAGCATTTT,CASRDRIGSNQPQHF
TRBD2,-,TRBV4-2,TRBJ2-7,TGTGCCAGCAGCCAGGATGTTGAGCGGGAGTTGTACGAGCAGTACTTC,CASSQDVERELYEQYF
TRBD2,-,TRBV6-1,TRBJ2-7,TGTGCCAGCTTCAGCGGGGAACCCACCTACGAGCAGTACTTC,CASFSGEPTYEQYF
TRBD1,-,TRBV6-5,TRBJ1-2,TGCGCCAGCAGCGAACAGGGGAGTCCCTATGGCTACACCTTC,CASSEQGSPYGYTF
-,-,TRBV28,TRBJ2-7,TGTGCCAGCACCGAGCCCCTAGGGAGCTCCTACGAGCAGTACTTC,CASTEPLGSSYEQYF
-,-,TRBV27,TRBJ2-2,TGTGCCAGCAGTTTAGAAACCAGGGTCGGGGAGCTGTTTTTT,CASSLETRVGELFF
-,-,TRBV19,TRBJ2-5,TGTGCCAGTAGTATGGGGAGGGGGGGGACCCAGTACTTC,CASSMGRGGTQYF
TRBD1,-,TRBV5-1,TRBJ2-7,TGCGCCAGCAGCCGAGACAGGGCTTACGAGCAGTACTTC,CASSRDRAYEQYF
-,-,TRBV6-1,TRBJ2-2,TGTGCCAGCAGTGAATTATCAGTGAACACCGGGGAGCTGTTTTTT,CASSELSVNTGELFF
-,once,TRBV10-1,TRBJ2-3,TGCGCCAGCCAACCGGGACATTCGACAGATACGCAGTATTTT,CASQPGHSTDTQYF
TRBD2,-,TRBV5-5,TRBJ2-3,TGTGCCAGCAGCTTGTTCCTGCGGGGGGGACGCACAGATACGCAGTATTTT,CASSLFLRGGRTDTQYF
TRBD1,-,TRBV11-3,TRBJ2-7,TGTGCCAGCAGCGGTGGACAGGGGAACTACGAGCAGTACTTC,CASSGGQGNYEQYF
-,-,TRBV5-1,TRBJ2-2,TGCGCCAGCAGCTTGGGGTACGGACAGTACACCGGGGAGCTGTTTTTT,CASSLGYGQYTGELFF
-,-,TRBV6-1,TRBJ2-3,TGTGCCAGCAGTGAAGGTGGCACAGATACGCAGTATTTT,CASSEGGTDTQYF
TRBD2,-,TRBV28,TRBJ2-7,TGTGCCAGCAGTCTCCAGCGGGGCTCCTACGAGCAGTACTTC,CASSLQRGSYEQYF
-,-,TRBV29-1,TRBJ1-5,TGCAGCGTCGATGGGGGATTGGGTCAGCCCCAGCATTTT,CSVDGGLGQPQHF
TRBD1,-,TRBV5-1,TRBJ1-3,TGCGCCAGCAGCTTGGGACAGGGGGCTACTGGAAACACCATATATTTT,CASSLGQGATGNTIYF
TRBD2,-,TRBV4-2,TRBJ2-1,TGTGCCAGCAGCCAAGCCTACGGACCGGGACTAGCGGGGAGCTCCTACAATGAGCAGTTCTTC,CASSQAYGPGLAGSSYNEQFF
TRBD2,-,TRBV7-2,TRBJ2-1,TGTGCCAGCAGCTCCGGGGGGAGGTACAATGAGCAGTTCTTC,CASSSGGRYNEQFF
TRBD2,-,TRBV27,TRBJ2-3,TGTGCCAGCAGTTCGGGACTACCTCGATTAGATACGCAGTATTTT,CASSSGLPRLDTQYF
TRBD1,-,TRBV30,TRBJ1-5,TGTGCCTGGAGTATGGACAGGATGCCCTATAGCAATCAGCCCCAGCATTTT,CAWSMDRMPYSNQPQHF
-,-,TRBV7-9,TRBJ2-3,TGTGCCAGCAGCTCGGACAACCTCAGCACAGATACGCAGTATTTT,CASSSDNLSTDTQYF
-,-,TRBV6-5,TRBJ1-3,TGTGCCAGCAAGGACGGGGTCAACGCCATATATTTT,CASKDGVNAIYF
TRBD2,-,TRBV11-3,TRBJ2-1,TGTGCCAGCAGCGGGCGGGAGGGGGGTTACAATGAGCAGTTCTTC,CASSGREGGYNEQFF
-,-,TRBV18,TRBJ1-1,TGTGCCAGCTCACCACCTCAGGGTGGGGAGACTGAAGCTTTCTTT,CASSPPQGGETEAFF
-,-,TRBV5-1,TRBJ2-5,TGCGCCAGCAGCCGGCTTAGGGAGCAAGAGACCCAGTACTTC,CASSRLREQETQYF
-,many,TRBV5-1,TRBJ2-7,TGCGCCAGCAGCTCTCCCCCCCAGGGAGAGGGCTACGAGCAGTACTTC,CASSSPPQGEGYEQYF
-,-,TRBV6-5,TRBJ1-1,TGTGCCAGCAGTTACGCGGGACATCCGAACACTGAAGCTTTCTTT,CASSYAGHPNTEAFF
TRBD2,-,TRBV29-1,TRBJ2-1,TGCAGCGTGGGGACTAGCGGGAGACACTACAATGAGCAGTTCTTC,CSVGTSGRHYNEQFF
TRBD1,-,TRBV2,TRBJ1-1,TGTGCCAGCAGTGTGAGCCAGGGGGCGAGCACTGAAGCTTTCTTT,CASSVSQGASTEAFF
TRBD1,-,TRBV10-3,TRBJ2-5,TGTGCCACTGGGGGGGACAGGGACCAAGAGACCCAGTACTTC,CATGGDRDQETQYF
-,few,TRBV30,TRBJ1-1,TGTGCCTGGAGTCCCCCGGGGGGAAACACTGAAGCTTTCTTT,CAWSPPGGNTEAFF
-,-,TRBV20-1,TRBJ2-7,TGCAGTGCTAGTTCCGGATCCGAGCAGTACTTC,CSASSGSEQYF
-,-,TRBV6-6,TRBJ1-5,TGTGCCAGCAGTTACGGCCCAGGGGGCAATCAGCCCCAGCATTTT,CASSYGPGGNQPQHF
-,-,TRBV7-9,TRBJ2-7,TGTGCCAGCAGCCCCCCGTCTACCGAGCAGTACTTC,CASSPPSTEQYF
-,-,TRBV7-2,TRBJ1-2,TGTGCCAGCAGCCCTCCCCCGGCGAGAAACTATGGCTACACCTTC,CASSPPPARNYGYTF
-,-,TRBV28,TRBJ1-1,TGTGCCAGCAGCCAGGGTTTGAGGACTGAAGCTTTCTTT,CASSQGLRTEAFF
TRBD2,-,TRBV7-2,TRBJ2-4,TGTGCCAGCAGTACGGGGGGGCCGAGGGTAGCCAAAAACATTCAGTACTTC,CASSTGGPRVAKNIQYF
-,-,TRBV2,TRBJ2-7,TGTGCCAGCAGTGAAGCGGGACCTTCCTACGAGCAGTACTTC,CASSEAGPSYEQYF
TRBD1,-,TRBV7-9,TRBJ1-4,TGTGCCAGCAGCCCGACCGGGACAGGGTTAGAAAAACTGTTTTTT,CASSPTGTGLEKLFF